This T cell receptor (beta chain) emerged from a study of CD8+CD57+ T cells in acquired aplastic anemia. The TCR beta profiling, which covered VDJ combination and CDR3 sequence, was carried out using genomic DNA as the template. MiXCR was run by TCRdb on the reads, yielding one entry per CDR3 protein. The data contain more than 150,000 distinct CDR3 sequences, less than 60% of them singletons. V shed 6 bases, J shed 2 bases, and the junction held 15 bases outside the gene matches. Per the germline V gene, CDR1 is SQVTM and CDR2 is ANQGSEA. This CDR3 has 16 amino acids. With respect to this clonotype: Its antigen is not known.

Study results and limitations: CD8+ Simpson's diversity in patients was not significantly different from that in controls. About 29 sequences, all CD8+ CDR3, were shared between patients and controls.

CD8+CD57+ cell expansion had been shown by flow cytometry in patients chosen for sequencing. The diagnosis in all patients was severe acquired aplastic anemia. The source is a human donor with aplastic anemia. The J gene is TRBJ1-2, the V gene TRBV29-1, with 7 bases lining up with TRBD1. The sequenced sample was sorted CD4+, CD8+, or CD8+CD57+ T cells (not recorded which) from PBMCs. The CDR3 loop is CSVESGTVNPNYGYTF. The CDR3 nucleotides read TGCAGCGTGGAATCCGGGACAGTCAACCCAAACTATGGCTACACCTTC.